The present T cell receptor (beta chain) was sequenced within a study of Ad26.COV2.S vaccination and SARS-CoV-2 variants. Study-level information: A participant enrolled in the COV1001 Ad26.COV2.S trial arm provided the sample. Ad26.COV2.S was injected intramuscularly once or twice, 56 days apart. Study-wide findings and caveats: Comparable non-spike TCR breadth was observed in vaccine and placebo recipients.

The assay was immunoSEQ multiplex PCR, and TCRdb's table has in-frame clones only and misses some. Of roughly 680,000 clones in the sample, around 90% were seen once. As regards this clone: No antigen is known for it.

The treatment: roughly 20 received Ad26.COV2.S at low or high dose, single or two shots; about 5 received placebo; per-sample allocation not given. Sampling was performed 63 days after the first vaccine or placebo injection. An adult of 18-55 years in Boston served as donor. The TCR was taken from a person aged 18-60 years who received the Ad26.COV2.S COVID-19 vaccine or a placebo. The source material was peripheral blood, sampled in a trial of Ad26.COV2.S vaccine versus placebo.

In DNA, the CDR3 is TGTGCCAGTAGTAGAACGGGACTAGCGGGGGCGTATGAGCAGTTCTTC. The encoded protein is CASSRTGLAGAYEQFF. The chain combines TRBV19 with TRBJ2-1; 14 bases line up with TRBD2. This CDR3 is 16 amino acids long. V gave up 4 bases and J gave up 8 bases; unmatched junction bases: 7. Germline V lookup: CDR1 LNHDA, CDR2 SQIVND (reference sequence).